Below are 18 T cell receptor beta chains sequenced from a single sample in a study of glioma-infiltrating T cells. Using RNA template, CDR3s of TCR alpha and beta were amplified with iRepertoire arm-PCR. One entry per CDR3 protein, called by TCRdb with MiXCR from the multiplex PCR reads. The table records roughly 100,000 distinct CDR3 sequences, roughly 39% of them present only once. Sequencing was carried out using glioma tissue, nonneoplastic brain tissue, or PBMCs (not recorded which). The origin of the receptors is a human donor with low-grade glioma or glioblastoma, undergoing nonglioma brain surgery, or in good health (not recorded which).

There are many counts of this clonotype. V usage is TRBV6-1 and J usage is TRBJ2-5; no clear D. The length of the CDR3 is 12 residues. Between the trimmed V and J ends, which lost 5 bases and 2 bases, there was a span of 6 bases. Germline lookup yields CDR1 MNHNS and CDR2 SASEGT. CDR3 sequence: CASSPQQETQYF. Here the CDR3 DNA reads TGTGCCAGCAGTCCGCAACAAGAGACCCAGTACTTC.

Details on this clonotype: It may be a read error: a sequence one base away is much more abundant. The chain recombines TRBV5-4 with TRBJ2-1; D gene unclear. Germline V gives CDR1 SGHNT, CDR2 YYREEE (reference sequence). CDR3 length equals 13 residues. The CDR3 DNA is TGTGCCAGCAGCCCAACAGTGGTTGGTGAGAAGTTCTTC. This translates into CASSPTVVGEKFF.

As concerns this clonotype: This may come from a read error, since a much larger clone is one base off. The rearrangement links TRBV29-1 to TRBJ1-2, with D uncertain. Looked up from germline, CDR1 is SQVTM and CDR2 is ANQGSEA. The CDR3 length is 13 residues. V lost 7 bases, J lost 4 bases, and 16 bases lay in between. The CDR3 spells CSATDRASYGYTF. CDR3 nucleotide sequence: TGCAGCGCCACTGATCGGGCGAGCTATGGCTACACCTTC.

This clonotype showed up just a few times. The CDR3 nucleotides read TGTGCCAGCAGCCTCTCGGGACACCAGTATGGCTACACCTTC. It specifies CASSLSGHQYGYTF. J is TRBJ1-2 and V is TRBV9; a possible D gene is TRBD1 (6 bases). The CDR3 spans 14 residues. Germline CDR1 SGDLS, CDR2 YYNGEE. Trimming removed 4 bases at V and 5 bases at J, with 15 bases between.

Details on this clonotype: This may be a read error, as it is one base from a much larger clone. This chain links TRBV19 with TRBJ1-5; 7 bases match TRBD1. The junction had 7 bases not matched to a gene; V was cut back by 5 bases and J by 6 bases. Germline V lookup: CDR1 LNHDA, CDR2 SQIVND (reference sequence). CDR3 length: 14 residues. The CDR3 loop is CASSHRGGGQPQHF. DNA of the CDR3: TGTGCCAGTAGTCACAGGGGAGGGGGTCAGCCCCAGCATTTT.

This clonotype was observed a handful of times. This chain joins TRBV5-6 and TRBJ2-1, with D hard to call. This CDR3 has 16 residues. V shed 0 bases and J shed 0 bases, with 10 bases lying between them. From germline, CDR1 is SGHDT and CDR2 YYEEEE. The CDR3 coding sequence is TGTGCCAGCAGCTTGGACTCATTCAGCTCCTACAATGAGCAGTTCTTC. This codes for CASSLDSFSSYNEQFF.

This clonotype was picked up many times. The CDR3 loop is CASSGGGGRPSTDTQYF. CDR3 DNA sequence: TGTGCCAGCAGTGGGGGGGGAGGGCGCCCCTCCACAGATACGCAGTATTTT. The V call is TRBV6-1, the J call TRBJ2-3, with TRBD2 identical over 7 bases. Per the germline V gene, CDR1 is MNHNS and CDR2 is SASEGT. The CDR3 covers 17 residues. V was pared by 4 bases and J by 2 bases, with 12 bases of the junction left unmatched.

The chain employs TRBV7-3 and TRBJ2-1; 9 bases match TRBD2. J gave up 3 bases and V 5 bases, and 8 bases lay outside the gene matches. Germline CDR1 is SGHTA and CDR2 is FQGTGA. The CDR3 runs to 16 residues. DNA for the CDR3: TGTGCCAGCAGCCCTACCGGCGGGGGGGGCTACAATGAGCAGTTCTTC. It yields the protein CASSPTGGGGYNEQFF.

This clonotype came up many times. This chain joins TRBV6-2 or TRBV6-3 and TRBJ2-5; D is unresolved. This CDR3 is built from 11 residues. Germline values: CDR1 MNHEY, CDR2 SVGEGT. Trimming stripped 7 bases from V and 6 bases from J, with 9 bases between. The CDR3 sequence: CASTALQTQYF. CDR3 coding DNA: TGTGCCAGCACCGCTTTGCAGACCCAGTACTTC.

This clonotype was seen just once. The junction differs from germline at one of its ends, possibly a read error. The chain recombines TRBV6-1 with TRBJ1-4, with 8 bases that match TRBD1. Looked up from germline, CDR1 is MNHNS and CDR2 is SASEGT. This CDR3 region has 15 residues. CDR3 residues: CASSDYGTGNEKLFF. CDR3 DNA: TGTGCCAGCAGTGATTACGGGACAGGAAATGAAAAGCTGTTTTTT.

This CDR3 reads CASSLEGRGRYEQYF. The CDR3 bases are TGCGCCAGCAGCTTGGAGGGGAGGGGCCGCTACGAGCAGTACTTC. The chain links TRBV5-1 to TRBJ2-7, with 7 bases lining up with TRBD2. There are 15 residues in the CDR3. The junction had 6 bases not matched to a gene; V was cut back by 0 bases and J by 3 bases. Germline CDR1 reads SGHRS; CDR2 reads YFSETQ.

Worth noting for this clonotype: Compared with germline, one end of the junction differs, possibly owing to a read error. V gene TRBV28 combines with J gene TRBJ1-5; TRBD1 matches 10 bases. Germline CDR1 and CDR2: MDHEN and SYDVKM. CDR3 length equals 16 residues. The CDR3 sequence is CASSSTDRGFNQPQNF. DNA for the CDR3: TGTGCCAGCAGTTCAACGGACAGGGGGTTCAATCAGCCCCAGAATTTT.

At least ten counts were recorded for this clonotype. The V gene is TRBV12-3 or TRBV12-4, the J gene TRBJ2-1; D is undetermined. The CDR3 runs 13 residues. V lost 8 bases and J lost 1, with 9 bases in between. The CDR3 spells CASRLNSYNEQFF. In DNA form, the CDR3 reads TGTGCCAGCCGCCTCAATTCCTACAATGAGCAGTTCTTC.

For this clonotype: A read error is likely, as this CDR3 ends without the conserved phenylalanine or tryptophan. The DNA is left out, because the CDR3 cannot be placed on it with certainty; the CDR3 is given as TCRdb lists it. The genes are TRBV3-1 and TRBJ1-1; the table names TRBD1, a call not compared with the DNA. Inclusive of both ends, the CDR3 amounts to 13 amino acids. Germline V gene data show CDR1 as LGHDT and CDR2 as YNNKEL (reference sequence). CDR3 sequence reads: CASSSTGNTEALS.

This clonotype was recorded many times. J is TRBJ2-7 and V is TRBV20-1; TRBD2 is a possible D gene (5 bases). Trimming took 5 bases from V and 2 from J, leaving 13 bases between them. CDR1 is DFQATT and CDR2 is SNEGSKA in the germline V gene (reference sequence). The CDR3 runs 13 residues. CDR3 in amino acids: CSAYGGSTYEQYF. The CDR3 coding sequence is TGCAGTGCTTACGGAGGAAGTACCTACGAGCAGTACTTC.

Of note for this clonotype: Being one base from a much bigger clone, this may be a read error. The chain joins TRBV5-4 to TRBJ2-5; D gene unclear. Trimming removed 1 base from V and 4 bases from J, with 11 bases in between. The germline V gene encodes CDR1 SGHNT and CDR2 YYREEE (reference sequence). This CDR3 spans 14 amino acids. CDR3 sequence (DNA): TGTGCCAGCAGCTTGCGAGAGGCCGGAGAGACCCAGTACTTC. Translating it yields CASSLREAGETQYF. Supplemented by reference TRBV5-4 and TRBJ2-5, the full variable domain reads ETGVTQSPTHLIKTRGQQVTLRCSSQSGHNTVSWYQQALGQGPQFIFQYYREEENGRGNFPPRFSGLQFPNYSSELNVNALELDDSALYLCASSLREAGETQYFGPGTRLLVL.

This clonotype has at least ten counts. Written as DNA, the CDR3 is TGTGCCAGCAGCCAAAATTTCAATGAGCAGTTCTTC. Amino acid sequence: CASSQNFNEQFF. The V call is TRBV14, the J call TRBJ2-1; D remains unclear. The CDR3 spans 12 residues. Germline values: CDR1 SGHDN, CDR2 FVKESK. Trimming removed 2 bases from V and 6 bases from J, with 5 bases in between.

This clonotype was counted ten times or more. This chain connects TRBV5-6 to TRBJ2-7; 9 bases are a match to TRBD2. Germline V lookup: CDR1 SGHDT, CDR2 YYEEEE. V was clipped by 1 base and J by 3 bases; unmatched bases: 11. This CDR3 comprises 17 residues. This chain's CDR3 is CASSLRGTGTSFYEQYF. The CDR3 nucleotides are TGTGCCAGCAGCTTGAGGGGGACGGGGACTAGCTTCTACGAGCAGTACTTC.